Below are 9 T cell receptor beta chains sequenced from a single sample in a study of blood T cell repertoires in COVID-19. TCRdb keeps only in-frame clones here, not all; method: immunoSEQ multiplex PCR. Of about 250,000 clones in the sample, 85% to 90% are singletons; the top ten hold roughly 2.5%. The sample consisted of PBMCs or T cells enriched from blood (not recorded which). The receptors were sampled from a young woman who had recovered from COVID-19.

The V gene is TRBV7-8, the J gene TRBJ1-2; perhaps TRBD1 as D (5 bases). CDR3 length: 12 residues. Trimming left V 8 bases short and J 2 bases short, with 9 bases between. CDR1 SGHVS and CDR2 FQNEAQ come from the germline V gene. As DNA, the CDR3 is TGTGCCAGCGGGGGGTTAAACTATGGCTACACCTTC. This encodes CASGGLNYGYTF.

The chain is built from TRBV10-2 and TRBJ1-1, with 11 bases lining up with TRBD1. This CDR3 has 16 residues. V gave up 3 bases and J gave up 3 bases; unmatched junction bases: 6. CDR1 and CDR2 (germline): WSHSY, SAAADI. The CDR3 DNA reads TGCGCCAGCAGTGACCCACTGGGACAGGGGGACACTGAAGCTTTCTTT. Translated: CASSDPLGQGDTEAFF.

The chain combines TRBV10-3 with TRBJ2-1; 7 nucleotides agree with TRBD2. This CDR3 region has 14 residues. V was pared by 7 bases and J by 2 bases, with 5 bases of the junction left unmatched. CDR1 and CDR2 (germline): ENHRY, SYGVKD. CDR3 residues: CAITRGVPYNEQFF. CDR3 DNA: TGTGCCATCACACGGGGGGTTCCCTACAATGAGCAGTTCTTC.

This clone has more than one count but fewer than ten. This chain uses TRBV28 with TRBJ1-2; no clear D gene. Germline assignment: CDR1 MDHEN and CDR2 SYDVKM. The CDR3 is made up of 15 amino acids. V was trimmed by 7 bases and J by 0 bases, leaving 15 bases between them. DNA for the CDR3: TGTGCCAGCAAACAACCAGGATCAGCTAACTATGGCTACACCTTC. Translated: CASKQPGSANYGYTF.

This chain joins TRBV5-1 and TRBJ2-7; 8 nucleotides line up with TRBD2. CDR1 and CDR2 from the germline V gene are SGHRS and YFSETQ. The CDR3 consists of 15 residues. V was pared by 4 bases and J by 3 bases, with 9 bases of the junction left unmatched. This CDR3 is CASSRRAGGDYEQYF. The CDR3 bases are TGCGCCAGCAGCAGGAGGGCGGGGGGCGACTACGAGCAGTACTTC.

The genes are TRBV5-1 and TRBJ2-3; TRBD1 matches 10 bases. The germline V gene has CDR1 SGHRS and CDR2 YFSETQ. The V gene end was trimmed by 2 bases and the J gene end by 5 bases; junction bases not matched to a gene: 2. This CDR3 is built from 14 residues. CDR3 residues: CASSFGQGGDTQYF. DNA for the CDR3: TGCGCCAGCAGCTTTGGACAGGGGGGAGATACGCAGTATTTT.

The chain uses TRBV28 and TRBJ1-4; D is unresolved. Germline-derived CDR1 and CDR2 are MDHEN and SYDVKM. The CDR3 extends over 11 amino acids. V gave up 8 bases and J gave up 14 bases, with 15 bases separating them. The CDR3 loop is CASGWSHGLFF. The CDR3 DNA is TGTGCCAGCGGTTGGTCCCACGGGCTGTTTTTT. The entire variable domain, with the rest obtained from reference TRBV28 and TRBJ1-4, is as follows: DVKVTQSSRYLVKRTGEKVFLECVQDMDHENMFWYRQDPGLGLRLIYFSYDVKMKEKGDIPEGYSVSREKKERFSLILESASTNQTSMYLCASGWSHGLFFGSGTQLSVL.

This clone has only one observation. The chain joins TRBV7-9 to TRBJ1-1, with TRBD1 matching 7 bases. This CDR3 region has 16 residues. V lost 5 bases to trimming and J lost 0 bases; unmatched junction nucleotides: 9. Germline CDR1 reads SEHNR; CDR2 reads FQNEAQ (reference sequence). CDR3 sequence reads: CASSPAGGAVNTEAFF. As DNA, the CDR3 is TGTGCCAGCAGCCCGGCAGGGGGAGCGGTGAACACTGAAGCTTTCTTT.

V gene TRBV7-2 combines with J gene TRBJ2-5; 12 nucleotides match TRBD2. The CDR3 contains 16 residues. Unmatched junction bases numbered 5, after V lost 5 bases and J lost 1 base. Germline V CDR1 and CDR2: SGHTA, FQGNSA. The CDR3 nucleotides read TGTGCCAGCAGCATCTCTAGCGGGGGGGTCCAAGAGACCCAGTACTTC. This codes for CASSISSGGVQETQYF. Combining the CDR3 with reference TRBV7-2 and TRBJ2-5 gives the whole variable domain GAGVSQSPSNKVTEKGKDVELRCDPISGHTALYWYRQSLGQGLEFLIYFQGNSAPDKSGLPSDRFSAERTGGSVSTLTIQRTQQEDSAVYLCASSISSGGVQETQYFGPGTRLLVL.